This T cell receptor (beta chain) originates from a study of post-analysis software for immune sequencing data. The CDR3 is 12 amino acids. CDR1 DFQATT and CDR2 SNEGSKA come from the germline V gene (reference sequence). On this clonotype: Its antigen is not known. Compared with germline, one end of the junction differs, possibly owing to a read error.

Overall study results and limits: The five TRBV segments detected at higher frequency in patients than in controls included TRBV5-6, TRBV5-1 and TRBV20-1.

Prepared TCR beta cDNA libraries contained unique molecular identifiers. There were about 0.85 to 11 million T cells, and about 500,000 cDNA molecules came from them. TCRdb recomputed calls from the PCR reads with MiXCR, one row per CDR3 protein. Among fewer than 850,000 distinct CDR3 sequences, around 42% were seen once, and the ten largest hold 4% to 5%. This clonotype originated in a girl between 10 and 17 years old with multiple sclerosis. This sequence joins TRBV20-1 and TRBJ2-2; maybe TRBD1 (6 bases). The sequenced material came from blood. CDR3 DNA: TGCAGTGCAACTGACAGGCCCGGGGAGCGGTTTTTT. Its translation: CSATDRPGERFF.